Here is one TCR beta chain with its context. Its matching antigen is unknown. This entry comes from a study of T cell responses to AZD1222 COVID-19 vaccine. Findings and caveats of the study: Sampling captured repertoires only after the peak T cell response. Mapped onto spike, vaccine-associated CD4 TCRs spanned it and were dominant at 160-218 and 743-854.

The germline V gene encodes CDR1 SGHDT and CDR2 YYEEEE. This CDR3 has 13 amino acids. After removal of 7 bases from V and 0 bases from J, the junction contained 3 bases not matched to a gene. Clones were read by immunoSEQ multiplex PCR, and TCRdb kept only the in-frame ones, dropping some. The sample lists 120,000 or so clones, around nine tenths occurring once. This clonotype originated in an adult in good health. V is TRBV5-6 and J is TRBJ1-1; 7 bases are a match to TRBD1. This specimen consisted of peripheral blood, obtained on day 0 of MenACWY control vaccination. The CDR3 nucleotides are TGTGCCAGCCGGGGACAGCTGAACACTGAAGCTTTCTTT. As protein: CASRGQLNTEAFF.